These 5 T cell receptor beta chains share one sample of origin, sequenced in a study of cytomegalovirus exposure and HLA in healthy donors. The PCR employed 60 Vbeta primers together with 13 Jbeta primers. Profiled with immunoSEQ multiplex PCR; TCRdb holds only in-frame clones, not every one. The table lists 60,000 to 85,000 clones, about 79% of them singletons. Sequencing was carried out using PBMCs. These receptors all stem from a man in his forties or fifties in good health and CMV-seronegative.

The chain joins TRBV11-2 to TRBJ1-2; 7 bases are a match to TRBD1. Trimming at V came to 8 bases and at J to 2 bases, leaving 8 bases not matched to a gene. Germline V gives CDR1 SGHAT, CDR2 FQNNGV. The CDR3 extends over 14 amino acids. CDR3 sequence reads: CASGKTGRNYGYTF. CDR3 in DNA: TGTGCCAGCGGGAAGACAGGGCGGAACTATGGCTACACCTTC.

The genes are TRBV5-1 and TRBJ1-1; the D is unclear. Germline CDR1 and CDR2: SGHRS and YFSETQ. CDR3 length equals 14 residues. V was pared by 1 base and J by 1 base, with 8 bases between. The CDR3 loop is CASSLRETNTEAFF. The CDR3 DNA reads TGCGCCAGCAGCTTGCGGGAGACGAACACTGAAGCTTTCTTT.

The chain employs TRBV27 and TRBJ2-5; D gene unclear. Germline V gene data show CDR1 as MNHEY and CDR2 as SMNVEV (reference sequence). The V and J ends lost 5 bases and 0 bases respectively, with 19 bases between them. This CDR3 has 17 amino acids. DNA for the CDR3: TGTGCCAGCAGTCCCCGTCCTAAGACACTGTACCAAGAGACCCAGTACTTC. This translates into CASSPRPKTLYQETQYF.

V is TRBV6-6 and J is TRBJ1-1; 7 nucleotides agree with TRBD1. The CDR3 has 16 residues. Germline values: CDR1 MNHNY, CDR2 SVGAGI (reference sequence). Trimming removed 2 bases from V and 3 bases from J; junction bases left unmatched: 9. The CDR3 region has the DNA TGTGCCAGCAGTTACCCGAACAGGGGTTTCGACACTGAAGCTTTCTTT. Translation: CASSYPNRGFDTEAFF.

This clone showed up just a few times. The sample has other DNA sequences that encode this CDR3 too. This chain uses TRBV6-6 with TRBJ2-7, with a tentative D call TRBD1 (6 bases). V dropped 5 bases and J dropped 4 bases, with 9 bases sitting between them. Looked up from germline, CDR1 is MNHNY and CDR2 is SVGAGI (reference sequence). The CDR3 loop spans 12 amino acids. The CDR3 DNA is TGTGCCAGCAGTCCCCAGGGGTACGAGCAGTACTTC. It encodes CASSPQGYEQYF.